The 28 T cell receptor beta chains below all came from one sample that was sequenced in a study of T-cell memory formation after mild COVID-19. TCRdb redid the calling of the 5' RACE reads with MiXCR, one entry per CDR3 protein. The sample contains about 270,000 distinct CDR3 sequences, under 20% of which appear only once. Sequenced: PBMCs or a T cell subset sorted from them (not recorded which). Source of these receptors: a man aged 18 to 35 who had mild COVID-19 (a few samples of this study predate the infection). Cell type and time point are not known.

The table lists this clonotype with many counts. The rearrangement joins TRBV27 to TRBJ2-3; D remains unclear. Between the trimmed V and J ends, which lost 6 bases and 2 bases, there was a span of 15 bases. The CDR3 has 15 amino acids. Germline assignment: CDR1 MNHEY and CDR2 SMNVEV (reference sequence). CDR3: CASSLQLGFTDTQYF. Here the CDR3 DNA reads TGTGCCAGCAGCCTCCAGTTGGGTTTCACAGATACGCAGTATTTT.

The genes are TRBV4-3 and TRBJ1-6, with D possibly being TRBD1 (6 bases). Trimming left V 1 base short and J 3 bases short, with 7 bases between. The CDR3 totals 15 residues. The germline CDR1 and CDR2 sequences are LGHNA and YSLEER. The CDR3 here is CASSQGGHYNSPLHF. The DNA for the CDR3 is TGCGCCAGCAGCCAAGGGGGACACTATAATTCACCCCTCCACTTT.

This clonotype has just a few counts. This chain connects TRBV20-1 to TRBJ1-4, with 7 bases lining up with TRBD1. Germline V gives CDR1 DFQATT, CDR2 SNEGSKA (reference sequence). The V and J ends lost 3 bases and 5 bases, in that order; junction bases with no gene match: 6. The CDR3 sequence is 14 residues long. CDR3 amino acids: CSASSGGGNEKLFF. In DNA, the CDR3 is TGCAGTGCTAGCTCAGGGGGTGGGAATGAAAAACTGTTTTTT.

This clonotype was seen a few times. The rearrangement links TRBV1 to TRBJ2-7. TRBV1 is given as a pseudogene. The CDR3 is made up of 15 amino acids. The CDR3 nucleotides are TGCACCAGCAGCCAAGACGCGGGGAGCTCCTACGAGCAGTACGTC. Translation: CTSSQDAGSSYEQYV.

This rearrangement joins TRBV29-1 to TRBJ2-3; the match to TRBD1 covers 12 bases. Trimming removed 6 bases from V and 6 bases from J; junction bases left unmatched: 7. The CDR3 spans 14 residues. Germline V gene lookup returns CDR1 SQVTM and CDR2 ANQGSEA. The CDR3 loop reads CSVRRGQGADTQYF. DNA for the CDR3: TGCAGCGTCAGGAGGGGACAGGGGGCTGATACGCAGTATTTT.

V usage is TRBV15 and J usage is TRBJ1-3; a weak D match, TRBD1 (5 bases). The CDR3 extends over 14 amino acids. From germline, CDR1 is LNHNV and CDR2 YYDKDF (reference sequence). V was pared by 7 bases and J by 0 bases, with 10 bases between. The CDR3 here is CATNLDSSGNTIYF. The CDR3 DNA reads as TGTGCCACCAATCTCGACAGCTCTGGAAACACCATATATTTT.

This clonotype was recorded at least ten times. This rearrangement joins TRBV5-4 to TRBJ2-3; D not certain. V was trimmed by 4 bases and J by 2 bases, leaving 8 bases between them. The germline V gene has CDR1 SGHNT and CDR2 YYREEE (reference sequence). The CDR3 sequence is 13 residues long. CDR3 in amino acids: CASSPDPTDTQYF. CDR3 bases: TGTGCCAGCAGCCCGGACCCCACAGATACGCAGTATTTT.

This rearrangement joins TRBV24-1 to TRBJ1-2; no reliable D call. Between the trimmed V and J ends, which lost 5 bases and 7 bases, there was a span of 10 bases. Germline V gene sequence: CDR1 KGHDR, CDR2 SFDVKD. This CDR3 is built from 12 residues. In nucleotides, the CDR3 is TGTGCCACCAGTGTTTTAGGACCTGGCTACACCTTC. Translation: CATSVLGPGYTF.

In this sample, this clonotype turned up a few times. This chain connects TRBV29-1 to TRBJ2-3, with D hard to call. The length of the CDR3 is 13 residues. Germline lookup yields CDR1 SQVTM and CDR2 ANQGSEA. V lost 5 bases to trimming and J lost 8 bases, with 17 bases between them. This CDR3 reads CSVSPTRSPTQYF. The CDR3 nucleotides are TGCAGCGTTTCTCCAACTCGGTCCCCTACGCAGTATTTT.

The sample holds many counts of this clonotype. The CDR3 loop reads CASSLADTLAGANVLTF. The CDR3 nucleotides are TGTGCCAGCAGCTTAGCGGACACCCTCGCTGGGGCCAACGTCCTGACTTTC. The chain combines TRBV7-9 with TRBJ2-6, with a weak D call TRBD1 (5 bases). Looked up from germline, CDR1 is SEHNR and CDR2 is FQNEAQ (reference sequence). Trimming stripped 0 bases from V and 2 bases from J, with 11 bases between. CDR3 length equals 17 residues.

This clonotype was recorded a few times. The V and J genes are TRBV11-2 and TRBJ2-1; D may be TRBD2 (6 bases). Looked up from germline, CDR1 is SGHAT and CDR2 is FQNNGV. The CDR3 runs to 16 residues. V was clipped by 4 bases and J by 0 bases, with 13 bases between them. In DNA, the CDR3 is TGTGCCAGCAGCTCAATTGGGGGGAGCTCCTACAATGAGCAGTTCTTC. This codes for CASSSIGGSSYNEQFF.

The rearrangement uses TRBV7-9 and TRBJ2-3; D might be TRBD1 (7 bases). Germline CDR1 SEHNR, CDR2 FQNEAQ (reference sequence). CDR3 length equals 12 residues. V was cut by 10 bases and J by 9 bases, with 17 bases left in between. CDR3 sequence reads: CAKGAGGATQYF. Here the CDR3 DNA reads TGTGCCAAGGGGGCCGGCGGGGCCACGCAGTATTTT.

The chain joins TRBV7-9 to TRBJ2-6, with D hard to call. Trimming took 3 bases from V and 4 from J, leaving 4 bases between them. This CDR3 region has 13 residues. Germline CDR1 is SEHNR and CDR2 is FQNEAQ (reference sequence). CDR3 DNA: TGTGCCAGCAGCTTCAACGGGGCCAACGTCCTGACTTTC. Its protein is CASSFNGANVLTF.

This clonotype came up a few times. This sequence joins TRBV12-3 or TRBV12-4 and TRBJ1-3; D may be TRBD1 (5 bases). This CDR3 contains 20 residues. The V end lost 3 bases, the J end lost 0 bases, and 24 bases lay between the germline ends. CDR3 sequence: CASSFFPGFLGVNSGNTIYF. Here the CDR3 DNA reads TGTGCCAGCAGTTTTTTCCCCGGGTTCCTGGGGGTCAACTCTGGAAACACCATATATTTT.

This clonotype was detected only a few times. This rearrangement joins TRBV29-1 to TRBJ2-3, with 8 bases fitting TRBD1. Trimming took 7 bases from V and 2 from J; bases not matched to a gene: 5. The CDR3 extends over 13 amino acids. Germline V gene data show CDR1 as SQVTM and CDR2 as ANQGSEA. The chain's CDR3 is CSADRENTDTQYF. The CDR3 DNA reads TGCAGCGCGGACAGGGAAAACACAGATACGCAGTATTTT.

This clonotype occurred a few times. The V gene is TRBV4-2, the J gene TRBJ2-6; no clear D. The germline CDR1 and CDR2 sequences are LGHNA and YNFKEQ. The CDR3 totals 18 residues. V was shortened by 0 bases and J by 0 bases, with 12 bases between the two germline ends. CDR3 DNA sequence: TGTGCCAGCAGCCAAGATATTTATAGGTTCTCTGGGGCCAACGTCCTGACTTTC. Protein product: CASSQDIYRFSGANVLTF.

This clonotype appeared a few times. As DNA, the CDR3 is TGTGCCAGCAGGGCGGGACTAGCCGACACCGGGGAGCTGTTTTTT. Its protein product is CASRAGLADTGELFF. V usage is TRBV7-6 and J usage is TRBJ2-2; 9 nucleotides agree with TRBD2. Trimming removed 6 bases from V and 3 bases from J; junction bases left unmatched: 5. This CDR3 comprises 15 residues. CDR1 and CDR2 (germline): SGHVS, FNYEAQ.

The gene calls are TRBV20-1 and TRBJ2-7; 9 bases fit TRBD1. Germline CDR1 reads DFQATT; CDR2 reads SNEGSKA (reference sequence). The CDR3 has 13 residues. J was trimmed by 5 bases and V by 7 bases; bases with no gene match: 9. CDR3 region: CSVSGQGKDEQYV. CDR3 coding DNA: TGCAGTGTATCGGGACAGGGAAAGGACGAGCAGTACGTC.

This clonotype was observed a handful of times. V and J are TRBV5-1 and TRBJ2-1; D unclear. This CDR3 is 15 amino acids long. From germline, CDR1 is SGHRS and CDR2 YFSETQ. The ends were cut back, 1 base at V and 5 bases at J, with 13 bases in the middle. The CDR3, as DNA: TGCGCCAGCAGCTTGCGGGCTAAGTCCGACAATGAGCAGTTCTTC. This sequence encodes CASSLRAKSDNEQFF.

In its sample, this clonotype was seen a few times. The chain has TRBV12-3 or TRBV12-4 and TRBJ1-2, with TRBD1 identical over 11 bases. J was trimmed by 7 bases and V by 1 base; bases with no gene match: 8. The CDR3 totals 16 residues. CDR3 in DNA: TGTGCCAGCAGTTTAGGGAGGACAGGGGGCGGTCGTGGCTACACCTTC. This sequence encodes CASSLGRTGGGRGYTF.

This clonotype was counted at least ten times. This rearrangement joins TRBV2 to TRBJ2-3, with D unresolved. There are 12 residues in the CDR3. V was trimmed by 2 bases and J by 5 bases, leaving 5 bases between them. Germline lookup yields CDR1 SNHLY and CDR2 FYNNEI. CDR3 residues: CASSELEDTQYF. The CDR3 coding sequence is TGTGCCAGCAGTGAACTGGAAGATACGCAGTATTTT.

This clonotype was counted ten times or more. The J gene is TRBJ1-1, the V gene TRBV5-1, with D possibly matching TRBD1 (6 bases). Trimming shortened V by 4 bases and J by 7 bases, and 14 bases separated the two germline ends. Germline V gene lookup returns CDR1 SGHRS and CDR2 YFSETQ. CDR3 size: 13 residues. The DNA for the CDR3 is TGCGCCAGCAGCCTGGGACAAGGCGGTGAAGCTTTCTTT. Protein product: CASSLGQGGEAFF.

A few counts support this clonotype. This chain links TRBV4-1 with TRBJ1-4; D is possibly TRBD1 (5 bases). The germline gives CDR1 MGHRA, CDR2 YSYEKL. Trimming took 2 bases from V and 0 from J, leaving 7 bases between them. This CDR3 spans 15 amino acids. CDR3: CASSQRQTTNEKLFF. In DNA, the CDR3 is TGCGCCAGCAGCCAAAGACAGACAACTAATGAAAAACTGTTTTTT.

This clonotype turned up a few times. This chain connects TRBV7-6 to TRBJ2-1, with 11 bases matching TRBD2. Germline V gives CDR1 SGHVS, CDR2 FNYEAQ. The CDR3 contains 14 residues. The V gene end was trimmed by 5 bases and the J gene end by 8 bases; junction bases not matched to a gene: 5. This CDR3 is CASSPTSGEDEQFF. CDR3 sequence (DNA): TGTGCCAGCAGCCCGACTAGCGGGGAGGATGAGCAGTTCTTC.

This clonotype was seen a handful of times. The rearrangement joins TRBV9 to TRBJ2-3; D not resolved. The germline V gene encodes CDR1 SGDLS and CDR2 YYNGEE. Trimming shortened V by 0 bases and J by 6 bases, and 14 bases separated the two germline ends. The CDR3 loop spans 15 amino acids. CDR3 residues: CASSVEGLGPDTQYF. CDR3 nucleotide sequence: TGTGCCAGCAGCGTAGAGGGTTTAGGCCCGGATACGCAGTATTTT. Full variable domain (missing parts from reference TRBV9 and TRBJ2-3): DSGVTQTPKHLITATGQRVTLRCSPRSGDLSVYWYQQSLDQGLQFLIQYYNGEERAKGNILERFSAQQFPDLHSELNLSSLELGDSALYFCASSVEGLGPDTQYFGPGTRLTVL.

This clonotype was seen repeatedly, ten times or more. The rearrangement uses TRBV5-1 and TRBJ1-5; D uncertain. This CDR3 comprises 13 residues. The germline gives CDR1 SGHRS, CDR2 YFSETQ. The ends were cut back, 7 bases at V and 4 bases at J, with 12 bases in the middle. As DNA, the CDR3 is TGCGCCAGCGCCCCGGACGCGAATCAGCCCCAGCATTTT. The encoded protein is CASAPDANQPQHF.

This clonotype was seen more than once but under ten times. The chain couples TRBV20-1 to TRBJ2-5; 12 nucleotides line up with TRBD2. The ends lost 1 base at V and 1 base at J; junction bases unmatched: 10. The germline V gene encodes CDR1 DFQATT and CDR2 SNEGSKA (reference sequence). The CDR3 loop spans 18 amino acids. The CDR3 nucleotides read TGCAGTGCTAGAGGAACTAGCGGGGGGCGGAACACCCAAGAGACCCAGTACTTC. Translation gives CSARGTSGGRNTQETQYF.

This clonotype was counted between two and nine times. The V call is TRBV28, the J call TRBJ2-3; no definite D call. CDR1 is MDHEN, CDR2 SYDVKM, per germline. The V gene lost 7 bases and the J gene lost 7 bases, with 12 bases spanning the gap. The CDR3 contains 12 residues. CDR3 protein: CASTQVPHTQYF. Here the CDR3 DNA reads TGTGCCAGCACCCAGGTCCCCCATACGCAGTATTTT.